This T cell receptor (beta chain) emerged from a study of T cell responses to AZD1222 COVID-19 vaccine. J lost 4 bases, V lost 3 bases, and 1 base had no gene match. The germline V gene has CDR1 LGHNA and CDR2 YNFKEQ. The CDR3 length is 14 residues. This table comes from immunoSEQ multiplex PCR, and its TCRdb copy is limited to in-frame clones, with some not included. The sample records 89,000 or so clones, roughly 84% being singletons. Study results and limitations: Dominant CD4 TCR responses targeted spike regions 160-218 and 743-854. Mostly white British, mostly female donors; authors suggested clonal diversity may be underestimated.

Concerning this clone itself: Its matching antigen is unknown.

The sequence came from an adult who received the AZD1222 COVID-19 vaccine. The chain links TRBV4-2 to TRBJ1-5, with TRBD1 identical over 9 bases. This sample comprised peripheral blood, obtained 28 days after the second AZD1222 dose. CDR3 region: CASSQGTGNQPQHF. CDR3 in DNA: TGTGCCAGCAGCCAGGGGACAGGGAATCAGCCCCAGCATTTT.